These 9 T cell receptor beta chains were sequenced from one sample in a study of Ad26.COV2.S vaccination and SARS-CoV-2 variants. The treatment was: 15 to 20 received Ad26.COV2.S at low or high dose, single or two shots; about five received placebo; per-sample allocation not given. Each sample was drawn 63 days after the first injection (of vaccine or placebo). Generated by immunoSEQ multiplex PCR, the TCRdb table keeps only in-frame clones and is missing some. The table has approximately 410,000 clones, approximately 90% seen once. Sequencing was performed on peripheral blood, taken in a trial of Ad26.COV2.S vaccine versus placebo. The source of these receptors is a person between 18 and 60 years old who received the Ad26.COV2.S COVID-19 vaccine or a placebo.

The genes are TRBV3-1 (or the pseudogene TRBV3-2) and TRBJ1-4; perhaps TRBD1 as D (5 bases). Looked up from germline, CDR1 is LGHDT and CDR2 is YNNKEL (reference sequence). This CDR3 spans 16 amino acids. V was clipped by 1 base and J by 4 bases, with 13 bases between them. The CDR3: CASSQVVSGYNEKLFF. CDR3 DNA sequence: TGTGCCAGCAGCCAAGTCGTGTCAGGGTATAATGAAAAACTGTTTTTT.

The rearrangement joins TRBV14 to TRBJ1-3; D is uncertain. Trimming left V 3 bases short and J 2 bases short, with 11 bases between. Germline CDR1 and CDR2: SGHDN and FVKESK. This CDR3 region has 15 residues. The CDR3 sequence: CASSQTTSPGNTIYF. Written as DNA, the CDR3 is TGTGCCAGCAGCCAGACGACAAGCCCTGGAAACACCATATATTTT.

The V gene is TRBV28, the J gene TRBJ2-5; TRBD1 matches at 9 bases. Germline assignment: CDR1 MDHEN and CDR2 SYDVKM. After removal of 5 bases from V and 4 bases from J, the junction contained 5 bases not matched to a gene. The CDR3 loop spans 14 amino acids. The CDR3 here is CASSLGQGPETQYF. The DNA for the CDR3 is TGTGCCAGCAGTCTGGGACAGGGACCAGAGACCCAGTACTTC. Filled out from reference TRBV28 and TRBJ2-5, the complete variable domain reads DVKVTQSSRYLVKRTGEKVFLECVQDMDHENMFWYRQDPGLGLRLIYFSYDVKMKEKGDIPEGYSVSREKKERFSLILESASTNQTSMYLCASSLGQGPETQYFGPGTRLLVL.

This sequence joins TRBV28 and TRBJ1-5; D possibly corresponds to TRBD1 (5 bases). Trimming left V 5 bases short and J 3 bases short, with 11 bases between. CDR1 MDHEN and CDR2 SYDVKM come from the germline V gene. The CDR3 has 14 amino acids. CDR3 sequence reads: CASSRDGSNQPQHF. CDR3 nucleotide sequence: TGTGCCAGCAGTCGGGACGGATCCAATCAGCCCCAGCATTTT.

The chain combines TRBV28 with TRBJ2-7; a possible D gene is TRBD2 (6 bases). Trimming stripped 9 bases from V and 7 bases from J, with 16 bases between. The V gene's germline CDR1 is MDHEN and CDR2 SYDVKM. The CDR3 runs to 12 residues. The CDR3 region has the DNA TGTGCCAGTATCGGGGAGGTATGGGAGCAGTACTTC. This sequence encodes CASIGEVWEQYF.

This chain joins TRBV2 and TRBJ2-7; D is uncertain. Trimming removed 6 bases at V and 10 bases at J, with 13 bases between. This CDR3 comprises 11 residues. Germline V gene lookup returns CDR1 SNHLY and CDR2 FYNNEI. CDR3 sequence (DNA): TGTGCCAGCAGCAGGTTTTTAGATCAGTACTTC. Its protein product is CASSRFLDQYF.

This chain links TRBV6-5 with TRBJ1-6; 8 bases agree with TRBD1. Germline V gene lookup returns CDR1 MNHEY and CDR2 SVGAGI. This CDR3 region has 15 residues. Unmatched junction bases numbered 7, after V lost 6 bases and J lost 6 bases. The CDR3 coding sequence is TGTGCCAGCAGCCGACAGGGGCCCTTTAATTCACCCCTCCACTTT. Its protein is CASSRQGPFNSPLHF.

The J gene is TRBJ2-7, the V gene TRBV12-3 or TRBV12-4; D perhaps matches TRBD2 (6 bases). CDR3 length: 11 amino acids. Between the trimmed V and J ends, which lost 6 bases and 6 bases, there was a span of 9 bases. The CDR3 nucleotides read TGTGCCAGCAGCCTCGGGAGCGAGCAGTACTTC. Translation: CASSLGSEQYF.

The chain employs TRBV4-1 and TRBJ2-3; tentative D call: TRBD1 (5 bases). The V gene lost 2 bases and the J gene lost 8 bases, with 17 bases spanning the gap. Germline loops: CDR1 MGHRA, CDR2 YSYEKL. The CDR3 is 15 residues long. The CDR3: CASSQSQGAQGTQYF. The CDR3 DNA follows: TGCGCCAGCAGCCAATCTCAAGGGGCGCAGGGTACGCAGTATTTT.